This TCR beta chain was sequenced in a study of CD8 T cells in ankylosing spondylitis. The CDR3 extends over 13 amino acids. V lost 0 bases and J lost 0, with 3 bases in between. CDR1 and CDR2 (germline): SGHRS, YFSETQ. This clonotype was seen more than once but under ten times. The antigen remains undetermined. The study, taken as a whole, reports: Clones linked with disease were CD8+ and fairly uncommon in the peripheral blood. Significant enrichment of disease-linked clones was reportedly seen in matched ankylosing spondylitis synovial fluid. Blood of patients with ankylosing spondylitis appeared to be characterized by a TCR beta motif of about eight highly homologous variants.

TCRdb reprocessed the 5' RACE reads with MiXCR, giving one entry per CDR3 protein. The sample lists about 36,000 distinct CDR3 sequences, about an eighth occurring once. The sequencing input was synovial fluid, either unsorted or a sorted T cell fraction (not recorded which). The TCR originated in a male donor with ankylosing spondylitis. The chain couples TRBV5-1 to TRBJ1-1; D not resolved. The CDR3 coding sequence is TGCGCCAGCAGCTTGGGAATGAACACTGAAGCTTTCTTT. It is translated as CASSLGMNTEAFF.